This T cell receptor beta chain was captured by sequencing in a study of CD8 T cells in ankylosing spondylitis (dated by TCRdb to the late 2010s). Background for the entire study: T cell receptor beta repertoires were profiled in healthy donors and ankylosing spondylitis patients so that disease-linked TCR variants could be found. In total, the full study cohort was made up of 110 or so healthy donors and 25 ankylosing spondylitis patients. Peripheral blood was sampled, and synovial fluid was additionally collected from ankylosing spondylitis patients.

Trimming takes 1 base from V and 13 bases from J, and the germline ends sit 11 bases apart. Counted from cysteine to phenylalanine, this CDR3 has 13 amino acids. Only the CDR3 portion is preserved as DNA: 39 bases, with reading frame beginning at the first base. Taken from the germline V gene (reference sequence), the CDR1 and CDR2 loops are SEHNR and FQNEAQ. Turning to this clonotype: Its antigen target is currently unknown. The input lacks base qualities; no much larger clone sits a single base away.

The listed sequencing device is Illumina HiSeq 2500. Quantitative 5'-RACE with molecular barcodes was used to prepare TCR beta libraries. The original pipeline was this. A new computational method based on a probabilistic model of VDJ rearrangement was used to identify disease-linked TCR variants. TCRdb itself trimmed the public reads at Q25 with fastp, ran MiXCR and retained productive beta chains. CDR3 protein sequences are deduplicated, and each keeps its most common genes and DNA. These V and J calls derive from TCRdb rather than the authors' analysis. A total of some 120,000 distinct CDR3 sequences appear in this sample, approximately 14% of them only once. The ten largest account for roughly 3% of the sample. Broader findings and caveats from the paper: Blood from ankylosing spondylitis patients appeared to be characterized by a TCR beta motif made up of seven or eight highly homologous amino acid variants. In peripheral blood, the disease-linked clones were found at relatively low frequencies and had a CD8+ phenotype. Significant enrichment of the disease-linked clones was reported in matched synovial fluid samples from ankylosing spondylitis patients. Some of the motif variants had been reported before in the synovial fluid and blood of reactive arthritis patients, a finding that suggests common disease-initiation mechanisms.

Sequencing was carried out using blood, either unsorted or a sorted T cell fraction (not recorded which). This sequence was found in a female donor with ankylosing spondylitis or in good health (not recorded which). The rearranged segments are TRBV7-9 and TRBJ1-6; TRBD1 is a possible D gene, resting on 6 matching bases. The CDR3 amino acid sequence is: CASSLEQGSPLHF. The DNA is TGTGCCAGCAGCTTAGAACAGGGTAGCCCCCTCCACTTT.